This T cell receptor (beta chain) was captured in a study of beta chain features in type 1 diabetes. The entirety of the isolated RNA underwent reverse transcription, so expressed TCRB transcripts were sequenced. Repertoires were generated with immunoSEQ multiplex PCR, while TCRdb's copy carries only in-frame clones and drops some. The table lists 220,000 or so clones, around 68% of them singletons. V dropped 8 bases and J dropped 5 bases, with 14 bases sitting between them. This CDR3 spans 12 amino acids. Germline loops: CDR1 SQVTM, CDR2 ANQGSEA. The table lists this clone with a count of one. Its antigen is unknown. Whole-study results and caveats: Researchers could not determine here whether HLA type influences TCRB rearrangement. Whatever favoring of shorter templates PCR might show would apply equally to patients and controls.

The V and J genes are TRBV29-1 and TRBJ2-3; no clear D. Sequenced: naive CD4+ T cells from blood. This sequence was found in a man aged 25-40 years in good health. The CDR3 coding sequence is TGCAGCTACCTGGGGTCGGGAGATACGCAGTATTTT. It translates to CSYLGSGDTQYF.